The source of this T cell receptor (beta chain) is a study of T-cell reconstitution after alpha-beta-depleted transplantation in children. Study results and caveats: One year after transplant, T-cell counts and diversity came mostly from newly produced T cells.

This CDR3 region has 11 residues. Per germline, CDR1 MGHDK and CDR2 SYGVNS. V lost 8 bases to trimming and J lost 3 bases, with 8 bases between them. Comments on this clonotype: What it binds is unknown.

The authors prepared the TCRbeta library with unique molecular identifiers. TCRdb recomputed calls from the PCR reads with MiXCR, one row per CDR3 protein. Of fewer than 1 million distinct CDR3 sequences listed, 16% are singletons. The receptor was derived from a male patient under 18 who had a stem cell transplant for acute lymphoblastic leukemia, so the T cells may come from the graft donor. The rearrangement uses TRBV25-1 and TRBJ2-7; D unclear. The sample consisted of PBMCs, mostly from graft donor cells, taken 360 days after TCRalphabeta/CD19-depleted stem cell transplant. The DNA of the CDR3 is TGTGCCAGCGGCTGGGGCTACGAGCAGTACTTC. This translates into CASGWGYEQYF.